This TCR beta chain was sequenced during a study of T-cell memory formation after mild COVID-19. General observations from the study: The study found balanced CD4/CD8 in clones contracting day 15 to 85 and a CD4+ lean in later expanders.

Each CDR3 protein is one row after TCRdb ran MiXCR on the 5' RACE reads. The top ten hold roughly 8% of the sample, which has over 500,000 distinct CDR3 sequences, approximately 15% seen once. About this clonotype itself: Its antigen is unknown.

The V end was cut by 3 bases, the J end by 1 base, with 13 bases between. This CDR3 has 15 amino acids. Germline CDR1 DFQATT, CDR2 SNEGSKA (reference sequence). The sample consisted of PBMCs or a T cell subset sorted from them (not recorded which). The chain carries TRBV20-1 and TRBJ2-1; possible D gene TRBD2, 5 bases. The sequence was obtained from an adult woman who had mild COVID-19 (a few samples of this study predate the infection). Cell type and time point are not known. The CDR3 DNA reads as TGCAGTGCTAGCCTAGCTCGGTATTCCTACAATGAGCAGTTCTTC. Translation: CSASLARYSYNEQFF.